This TCR beta chain was retrieved from a study of cytomegalovirus exposure and HLA in healthy donors (dated by TCRdb to the late 2010s). As for the study more broadly: An earlier analysis of around 600 of the donors reported 276 Gb of sequence data and some 100 million unique TCR beta sequences from about 200 million T cells. An early release that covered several hundred HLA-typed donors contained about 300 gigabases of sequencing data and tens of millions of unique TCR sequences. The genetic ancestry cluster associated with self-reported Caucasian donors included around 76% of the roughly 400 genotyped donors. The study aimed to test whether signatures of past pathogen exposure could be identified by cataloging public T cell receptors. The study used immunosequencing to profile the T cell repertoires of around 600 subjects and linked those repertoires to cytomegalovirus serostatus. In addition to the first cohort of roughly 670 subjects, a separate validation cohort of around 110 different subjects was used. To predict cytomegalovirus infection status, the study combined high-throughput TCR immunosequencing, statistical association of individual TCRs with disease status, and machine learning. In a later analysis, previously published TCR beta repertoires from about 670 donors were re-analyzed and high-resolution HLA genotyping was added so that TCR occurrence patterns could be studied. The later analysis used no new phenotypic data to find candidate immune exposures, relying instead on TCR beta sequences and their occurrence across donors. An earlier analysis of some 500 of the donors used high-throughput TCR beta sequencing to judge whether each TCR beta V gene segment behaved as functional or pseudogenic. Donor age, sex, ethnicity and CMV serostatus were compiled together with the repertoire data. Genome-wide SNP genotypes for about 60% of the roughly 700 donors were used in a later genetic analysis, which treated that subset as a discovery cohort. All discovery cohort repertoires had been generated on a single sequencing platform. HLA typing covered class I and class II loci at four-digit resolution. Typing coverage differed by locus: A, B, C, DRB1 and DQB1 were typed in about 629-630 donors, DQA1 in roughly 500, DPA1 in around 600, and DPB1 in around 490. Four or five DR-DQ haplotypes were treated as single units for association and clustering because of strong linkage in the cohort. Among under 450 genotyped donors of the cohort, an average of approximately 230,000 unique TCR beta nucleotide sequences were sequenced per donor, roughly 18% of them non-productive.

Paper-wide results and their limitations: In this cohort, only TCR beta chains were sequenced, and detectable features were limited by the absence of alpha or paired-chain data. In an earlier analysis of fewer than 700 of the donors, most TCR beta V segments appeared in productive rearrangements about 90% or about 30% of the time, broadly matching IMGT annotations. A further reported finding was that TCR beta sequences accurately predicted the HLA-A and HLA-B alleles for most subjects in the first cohort. According to a later genetic analysis, donors in an Asian-associated ancestry cluster had fewer N-insertions in productive TCRs than the roughly 660-donor mean. Because the 87-base-pair reads could not distinguish some IMGT-functional V segments, including TRBV6-2 and TRBV6-3, those segments were excluded. According to a later analysis, most CMV-associated TCR beta chains appeared to be HLA-restricted, and the HLA associations seemed to be driven largely by CMV exposure. The study listed 150 to 200 TCR beta chains as associated with cytomegalovirus. An association between a missense DCLRE1C variant and V-gene and J-gene trimming of TCR beta chains was found in a later genetic analysis and replicated in an independent cohort. Immune exposure information for the cohort was limited to CMV serostatus. A later analysis associated about 17,000 TCR beta sequences with specific HLA alleles at a false discovery rate of 0.05. Three of the identified cytomegalovirus-associated TCR beta chains were confirmed in vitro to be specific for cytomegalovirus antigens. In a later analysis, several top co-occurrence clusters were reported to appear linked to parvovirus B19, influenza, CMV and Epstein-Barr virus. Compared with equally common non-associated chains, HLA-associated TCR beta chains in a later analysis were more clonally expanded and had lower generation probabilities. Correlated functional status among segregating V segments might be attributable to linkage disequilibrium, but an unknown experimental factor could not be ruled out. While some public TCRs were present in many individuals, most TCR sequences turned up only very rarely across donors. The sequencing pipeline was judged likely to have produced a cluster of highly shared sequence variants as a technical artifact. Because counts were too low, roughly 18 rarely observed V segments, including chromosome 9 orphons, were left out of the earlier analysis of 500 to 650 of the donors. Strong co-occurrence of HLA alleles, especially DR and DQ, made assigning TCR associations to individual alleles difficult. In both the original and validation cohorts, the classifier was reported to diagnose cytomegalovirus status with high specificity and sensitivity. The presence/absence analyses assumed that sequencing depth was roughly uniform across donors, and that assumption may not be true. The authors suggested that the approach could potentially be generalized to other disease states and immunological phenotypes. According to a later analysis, TCR association rates differed among HLA loci, with DRB1 alleles showing the most associated TCRs and HLA-C alleles showing the fewest. Because HLA typing was unavailable for some donors at each locus, only the typed subset was used in association tests.

Note on this clone: Its antigen remains unidentified. Base-call qualities are not available, and no considerably larger clone is one nucleotide away.

The cohort consisted of 666 healthy bone marrow donors. All cohort members were sampled while nominally healthy, although unrecorded immune exposures were likely present. The donor tested CMV seronegative, placing the donor among the 352 seronegative members of the cohort. Every donor gave a peripheral blood sample, and the peripheral blood mononuclear cells from that sample were used for TCR beta sequencing. The Qiagen DNeasy Blood Extraction Kit was used to extract genomic DNA from the blood cell samples. From a lookup of the germline V gene, CDR1 and CDR2 are SGDLS and YYNGEE. Counted from cysteine to phenylalanine, this CDR3 has 15 amino acids. Solely the CDR3 DNA is kept, with 45 bases framed from the first base. V was cut back by 4 bases and J by 4 bases, leaving a gap of 12 bases between them. Library preparation used the immunoSEQ multiplex PCR assay. For the multiplex PCR, a mixture combining 60 forward primers for TCR Vbeta segments and 13 reverse primers for TCR Jbeta segments was used. The CDR3 region of rearranged TCR beta genes was amplified from genomic DNA with a multiplex PCR assay. Amplified TCR beta libraries were sequenced as 87-base-pair reads on the Illumina HiSeq System. The authors' analysis ran thus. In a later analysis, roughly 80 million unique TCR beta chains were counted across the approximately 640 repertoires, and roughly 11 million of these chains were shared by at least two donors. To remove PCR and sequencing errors, raw reads were error-corrected and collapsed into unique sequences using a nearest-neighbor algorithm that merged closely related sequences. Alignment of CDR3 sequences to IMGT reference sequences was used to assign V, D and J gene segments. For a sequence to be retained, a match of at least six nucleotides to both a V gene segment and a J gene segment was required. Rearrangements were called productive when the CDR3 lacked stop codons and stayed in frame with V and J; all others were non-productive. CDR3 was defined according to IMGT convention as the region running from the second conserved V-encoded cysteine to the conserved J-encoded phenylalanine. The earlier analysis of about 500 of the donors excluded sequences that lacked an unambiguous match to a single V gene segment. In an earlier analysis of roughly 600 of the donors, a V segment was called functional when productive rearrangements were above 56.7%, and segregating when the standard deviation between donors exceeded 5%. A statistical classification framework was built for diagnosing cytomegalovirus status from the catalog of TCR beta chain sequences. V and J gene assignment, in a later analysis, came from comparing TCR nucleotide sequences with IMGT/GENE-DB human TR gene sequences. Using the TCRdist pipeline, a later analysis assigned CDR3 sequences along with most-parsimonious VDJ recombination scenarios. In a later analysis, each TCR beta chain was defined by its CDR3 amino acid sequence together with its V-gene family, and reads lacking a unique V-gene family were excluded. As a way to deal with suspected cross-contamination and a sequencing artifact, a later analysis dropped roughly 600 nucleotide sequences that were highly shared and had low generation probability. In a later analysis, a clonal expansion index was calculated for each public chain from normalized within-repertoire ranks of inferred template counts. A later analysis computed generation probabilities with a VDJ recombination model fitted to out-of-frame rearrangements, and checked the results against IGoR. Hypergeometric tests were used in a later analysis to score TCR-TCR, TCR-HLA and TCR-CMV co-occurrence, with a repertoire-size bias correction applied to the TCR pairs. To estimate false discovery rates, a later analysis permuted the HLA or CMV assignments 20 times. In a later analysis, co-occurring TCRs were grouped using DBSCAN, and TCRdist sequence similarity was added for clustering within HLA-allele-positive subsets. Repertoires with fewer than 30,000 or more than 120,000 public chains were left out of co-occurrence clustering, as were five repertoires with anomalous nucleotide sharing. Here the immuneACCESS table is served through TCRdb, limited to in-frame sequences with V and J called. Missing clones are a known gap in these copies; in checked studies unresolved V genes cover under half, and the rest lacks a known reason. That table is the source of V, J and clone size, and D and trimming were worked out from the DNA. The sample has 200,000 to 250,000 clones on record, roughly 70% of them singletons. The ten largest account for approximately 1.9% of the sample.

The clonotype comes from a woman under 40 in good health and CMV-seronegative. Material: PBMCs. The chain is assembled from TRBV9 and TRBJ2-6; the D gene is perhaps TRBD1, on 5 matching bases. The CDR3 reads CASSLPGHGANVLTF. The DNA sequence reads TGTGCCAGCAGCCTACCAGGGCACGGGGCCAACGTCCTGACTTTC.